A selection of T cell receptor beta chains follows, all from one sample in a study of shared clonotypes between healthy human individuals. Assay: immunoSEQ multiplex PCR; the TCRdb copy retains only in-frame clones and omits some. The table has more than 2,000,000 clones, roughly nine tenths seen once. The sequenced sample was naive CD4+ T cells sorted from blood. These receptors all come from a man between 18 and 35 years old in good health. Each CDR3 is given with its conserved first and last residue. D genes are given only for firm matches. Clone size is not always given. Where it is, it says once, few, many or a class for expanded clones.

size: .
V: TRBV5-4
J: TRBJ2-5
D: TRBD1
CDR3: CASSSGTVRETQYF
DNA: TGTGCCAGCAGCTCCGGGACAGTGAGGGAGACCCAGTACTTC

size: .
V: TRBV18
J: TRBJ1-2
D: .
CDR3: CASSPGAQDYGYTF
DNA: TGTGCCAGCTCACCAGGGGCACAGGACTATGGCTACACCTTC

size: once
V: TRBV5-1
J: TRBJ2-2
D: .
CDR3: CASRLNQELFF
DNA: TGCGCCAGCAGGTTGAATCAGGAGCTGTTTTTT

size: .
V: TRBV5-5
J: TRBJ1-6
D: .
CDR3: CASSSDSLALYSPLHF
DNA: TGTGCCAGCAGCAGCGACAGTTTAGCCCTTTATTCACCCCTCCACTTT

size: .
V: TRBV6-1
J: TRBJ1-3
D: .
CDR3: CASSVDKSPGNTIYF
DNA: TGTGCCAGCAGTGTTGATAAGAGTCCTGGAAACACCATATATTTT

size: .
V: TRBV7-8
J: TRBJ1-2
D: .
CDR3: CASSPGGKNYGYTF
DNA: TGTGCCAGCAGCCCGGGGGGAAAAAACTATGGCTACACCTTC

size: once
V: TRBV7-9
J: TRBJ2-1
D: TRBD2
CDR3: CASSPPGLAGVGNEQFF
DNA: TGTGCCAGCAGCCCCCCGGGACTAGCGGGAGTCGGCAATGAGCAGTTCTTC

size: .
V: TRBV4-3
J: TRBJ2-1
D: .
CDR3: CASSQDIGANDEQFF
DNA: TGCGCCAGCAGCCAAGATATAGGCGCTAACGATGAGCAGTTCTTC

size: .
V: TRBV15
J: TRBJ2-7
D: .
CDR3: CATSQDYGGYEQYF
DNA: TGTGCCACCAGCCAGGACTATGGCGGATACGAGCAGTACTTC

size: few
V: TRBV30
J: TRBJ1-5
D: .
CDR3: CAWSKDSAGPQHF
DNA: TGTGCCTGGAGTAAAGACAGTGCTGGACCCCAGCATTTT

size: .
V: TRBV7-9
J: TRBJ2-5
D: TRBD2
CDR3: CASSLELERGMVQYF
DNA: TGTGCCAGCAGCTTAGAATTAGAGCGGGGGATGGTCCAGTACTTC

size: .
V: TRBV12-5
J: TRBJ1-2
D: TRBD1
CDR3: CASGWSTDRVRGYYGYTF
DNA: TGTGCTAGTGGTTGGTCCACGGACAGGGTTAGGGGCTACTATGGCTACACCTTC

size: .
V: TRBV19
J: TRBJ2-7
D: TRBD2
CDR3: CASSPTAGTSGTEQYF
DNA: TGTGCCAGTAGTCCTACGGCCGGGACTAGCGGGACCGAGCAGTACTTC

size: .
V: TRBV28
J: TRBJ1-1
D: TRBD1
CDR3: CASSSPGQGAGTEAFF
DNA: TGTGCCAGCAGTTCCCCCGGGCAGGGGGCCGGAACTGAAGCTTTCTTT

size: once
V: TRBV28
J: TRBJ2-7
D: TRBD2
CDR3: CASSYRLHGGEQYF
DNA: TGTGCCAGCAGTTATAGGTTGCACGGGGGGGAGCAGTACTTC

size: once
V: TRBV5-4
J: TRBJ2-5
D: .
CDR3: CAGGRYQETQYF
DNA: TGTGCCGGTGGGAGGTACCAAGAGACCCAGTACTTC

size: .
V: TRBV5-1
J: TRBJ2-2
D: TRBD1
CDR3: CASSVGDSNTGELFF
DNA: TGCGCCAGCAGCGTAGGGGACAGTAACACCGGGGAGCTGTTTTTT

size: .
V: TRBV13
J: TRBJ2-7
D: .
CDR3: CASNSRGAYEQYF
DNA: TGTGCCAGCAACTCCCGGGGAGCCTACGAGCAGTACTTC

size: .
V: TRBV27
J: TRBJ2-6
D: .
CDR3: CASSLKVGSGANVLTF
DNA: TGTGCCAGCAGTTTAAAAGTGGGCTCTGGGGCCAACGTCCTGACTTTC

size: .
V: TRBV11-2
J: TRBJ2-7
D: TRBD1
CDR3: CASTKAYRDRIYYEQYF
DNA: TGTGCCAGCACTAAAGCTTACCGGGACAGGATTTACTACGAGCAGTACTTC

size: .
V: TRBV19
J: TRBJ2-1
D: TRBD2
CDR3: CASSNPRLAEDNEQFF
DNA: TGTGCCAGTAGTAATCCCCGCCTAGCGGAAGACAATGAGCAGTTCTTC

size: .
V: TRBV6-5
J: TRBJ2-7
D: TRBD1
CDR3: CASSYYGQGAYEQYF
DNA: TGTGCCAGCAGTTACTACGGACAGGGTGCCTACGAGCAGTACTTC

size: .
V: TRBV7-9
J: TRBJ1-3
D: .
CDR3: CASSHWGQGPKLSGNTIYF
DNA: TGTGCCAGCAGCCACTGGGGCCAGGGGCCAAAACTCTCTGGAAACACCATATATTTT

size: .
V: TRBV19
J: TRBJ1-5
D: TRBD1
CDR3: CASSSGTGEIGNQPQHF
DNA: TGTGCCAGTAGTTCCGGGACAGGGGAGATAGGCAATCAGCCCCAGCATTTT

size: .
V: TRBV11-3
J: TRBJ2-5
D: .
CDR3: CASSLDRGETQYF
DNA: TGTGCCAGCAGCTTAGATCGGGGGGAGACCCAGTACTTC

size: .
V: TRBV7-8
J: TRBJ2-5
D: TRBD1
CDR3: CASSHRDRVQETQYF
DNA: TGTGCCAGCAGCCACCGAGACAGGGTCCAAGAGACCCAGTACTTC

size: once
V: TRBV29-1
J: TRBJ1-1
D: TRBD1
CDR3: CSASTGGTEAFF
DNA: TGCAGCGCTTCGACAGGGGGCACTGAAGCTTTCTTT

size: .
V: TRBV7-2
J: TRBJ1-2
D: .
CDR3: CASSRTGFGGYTF
DNA: TGTGCCAGCAGCCGAACAGGGTTTGGCGGCTACACCTTC

size: once
V: TRBV5-4
J: TRBJ2-7
D: .
CDR3: CASSLGMQGREQYF
DNA: TGTGCCAGCAGCTTGGGTATGCAGGGTCGAGAGCAGTACTTC

size: .
V: TRBV4-1
J: TRBJ2-2
D: TRBD2
CDR3: CASSHFLAGTGELFF
DNA: TGCGCCAGCAGCCATTTCCTAGCGGGAACCGGGGAGCTGTTTTTT

size: .
V: TRBV5-4
J: TRBJ1-1
D: TRBD1
CDR3: CASSRDRGPWTEAFF
DNA: TGTGCCAGCAGCCGGGACAGGGGGCCTTGGACTGAAGCTTTCTTT

size: .
V: TRBV18
J: TRBJ1-1
D: .
CDR3: CASSPQGLNTEAFF
DNA: TGTGCCAGCTCACCACAGGGTTTGAACACTGAAGCTTTCTTT

size: .
V: TRBV5-1
J: TRBJ2-5
D: .
CDR3: CASSLARDRWETQYF
DNA: TGCGCCAGCAGCTTGGCCCGGGACCGCTGGGAGACCCAGTACTTC

size: .
V: TRBV30
J: TRBJ1-4
D: .
CDR3: CAWAGIVNEKLFF
DNA: TGTGCCTGGGCCGGGATCGTTAATGAAAAACTGTTTTTT

size: .
V: TRBV5-5
J: TRBJ1-1
D: TRBD1
CDR3: CASSPRTGENTEAFF
DNA: TGTGCCAGCAGCCCTCGGACAGGGGAGAACACTGAAGCTTTCTTT

size: .
V: TRBV30
J: TRBJ1-5
D: .
CDR3: CAWTDSTTGNQPQHF
DNA: TGTGCCTGGACCGACAGTACGACCGGCAATCAGCCCCAGCATTTT

size: .
V: TRBV30
J: TRBJ2-7
D: .
CDR3: CAWEVGYEQYF
DNA: TGTGCCTGGGAGGTGGGCTACGAGCAGTACTTC

size: .
V: TRBV15
J: TRBJ2-7
D: TRBD1
CDR3: CATSSLPGQEPYEQYF
DNA: TGTGCCACCAGCTCTCTGCCGGGACAGGAGCCCTACGAGCAGTACTTC

size: .
V: TRBV18
J: TRBJ1-2
D: .
CDR3: CASSSSLISGYTF
DNA: TGTGCCAGCTCATCCAGTCTTATTTCGGGCTACACCTTC

size: .
V: TRBV9
J: TRBJ2-7
D: .
CDR3: CASSAEAGNNEQYF
DNA: TGTGCCAGCAGCGCCGAGGCAGGGAATAACGAGCAGTACTTC

size: .
V: TRBV29-1
J: TRBJ2-7
D: TRBD1
CDR3: CGGLDTGEAPYEQYF
DNA: TGCGGCGGCTTAGATACAGGGGAAGCCCCCTACGAGCAGTACTTC

size: .
V: TRBV6-5
J: TRBJ1-1
D: .
CDR3: CASSYGQKLNTEAFF
DNA: TGTGCCAGCAGTTACGGACAGAAGCTTAACACTGAAGCTTTCTTT

size: .
V: TRBV30
J: TRBJ2-5
D: .
CDR3: CASSPREETQYF
DNA: TGTGCCTCGAGTCCGAGGGAAGAGACCCAGTACTTC

size: .
V: TRBV7-9
J: TRBJ2-2
D: TRBD2
CDR3: CASSRLADRTGELFF
DNA: TGTGCCAGCAGCCGACTAGCGGACCGCACCGGGGAGCTGTTTTTT

size: .
V: TRBV2
J: TRBJ1-5
D: .
CDR3: CASSPISQGQPQHF
DNA: TGTGCCAGCAGTCCTATATCCCAGGGTCAGCCCCAGCATTTT

size: .
V: TRBV10-3
J: TRBJ2-7
D: .
CDR3: CAISEQGMDEQYF
DNA: TGTGCCATCAGTGAGCAGGGTATGGACGAGCAGTACTTC

size: few
V: TRBV5-1
J: TRBJ2-5
D: .
CDR3: CASSLQQETQYF
DNA: TGCGCCAGCAGCTTACAGCAAGAGACCCAGTACTTC

size: .
V: TRBV19
J: TRBJ2-2
D: TRBD1
CDR3: CASRLDRDNTGELFF
DNA: TGTGCCAGTAGACTTGACAGGGATAACACCGGGGAGCTGTTTTTT

size: .
V: TRBV14
J: TRBJ2-7
D: .
CDR3: CASSQEGFGFYEQYF
DNA: TGTGCCAGCAGCCAGGAGGGGTTTGGCTTCTACGAGCAGTACTTC

size: .
V: TRBV6-5
J: TRBJ2-7
D: .
CDR3: CASSYGGGLYSYEQYF
DNA: TGTGCCAGCAGTTACGGGGGGGGCCTTTACTCCTACGAGCAGTACTTC

size: .
V: TRBV7-2
J: TRBJ1-1
D: TRBD1
CDR3: CASSLADLDRGEFF
DNA: TGTGCCAGCAGCTTAGCGGATTTGGACAGGGGAGAATTCTTT

size: .
V: TRBV7-3
J: TRBJ2-3
D: TRBD2
CDR3: CASSSPRTSGGRDTQYF
DNA: TGTGCCAGCAGCTCCCCCCGGACTAGCGGGGGCAGGGATACGCAGTATTTT

size: .
V: TRBV2
J: TRBJ1-5
D: .
CDR3: CASGLKQGLGNQPQHF
DNA: TGTGCCAGTGGGTTGAAACAGGGATTGGGCAATCAGCCCCAGCATTTT

size: .
V: TRBV19
J: TRBJ2-7
D: .
CDR3: CASRKTGTDFYEQYF
DNA: TGTGCCAGTAGGAAAACCGGGACGGATTTCTACGAGCAGTACTTC